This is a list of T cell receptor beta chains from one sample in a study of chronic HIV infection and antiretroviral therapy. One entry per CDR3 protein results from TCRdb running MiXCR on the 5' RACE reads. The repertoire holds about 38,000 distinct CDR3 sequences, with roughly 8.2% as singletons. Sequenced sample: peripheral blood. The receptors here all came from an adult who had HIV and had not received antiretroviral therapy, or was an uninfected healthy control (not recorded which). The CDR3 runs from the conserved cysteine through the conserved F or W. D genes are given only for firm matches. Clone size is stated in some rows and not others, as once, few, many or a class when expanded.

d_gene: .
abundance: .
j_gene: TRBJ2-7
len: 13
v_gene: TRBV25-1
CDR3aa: CASSEQGRYEQYF
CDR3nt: TGTGCCAGCAGCGAACAGGGACGGTACGAGCAGTACTTC

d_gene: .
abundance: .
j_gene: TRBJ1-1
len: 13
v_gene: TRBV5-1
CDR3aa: CASSPRGITEAFF
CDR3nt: TGCGCCAGCAGCCCCCGTGGGATCACTGAAGCTTTCTTT

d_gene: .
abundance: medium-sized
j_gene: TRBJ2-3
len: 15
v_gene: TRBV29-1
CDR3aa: CSVLPGGGPGDTQYF
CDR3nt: TGCAGCGTTCTCCCAGGCGGGGGCCCGGGGGATACGCAGTATTTT

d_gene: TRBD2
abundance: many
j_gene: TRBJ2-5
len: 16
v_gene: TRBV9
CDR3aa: CASSVGTSGRGETQYF
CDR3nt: TGTGCCAGCAGCGTAGGGACTAGCGGGAGAGGGGAGACCCAGTACTTC

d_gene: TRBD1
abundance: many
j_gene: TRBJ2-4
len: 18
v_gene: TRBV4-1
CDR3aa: CASSQEGQVALAKNIQYF
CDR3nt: TGCGCCAGCAGCCAAGAAGGACAGGTGGCTCTAGCCAAAAACATTCAGTACTTC

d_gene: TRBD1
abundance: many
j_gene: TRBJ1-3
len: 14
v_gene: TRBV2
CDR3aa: CASSGDRGGNTIYF
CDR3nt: TGTGCCAGCAGTGGGGACAGGGGCGGAAACACCATATATTTT

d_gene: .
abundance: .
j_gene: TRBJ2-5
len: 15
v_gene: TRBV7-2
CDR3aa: CASSLAGPRSRTQYF
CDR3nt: TGTGCCAGCAGCTTAGCGGGACCACGTTCAAGGACCCAGTACTTC

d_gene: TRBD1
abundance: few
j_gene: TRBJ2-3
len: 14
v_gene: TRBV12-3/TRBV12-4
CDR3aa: CASRQGFRTDTQYF
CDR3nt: TGTGCCAGCAGACAGGGGTTTCGCACAGATACGCAGTATTTT

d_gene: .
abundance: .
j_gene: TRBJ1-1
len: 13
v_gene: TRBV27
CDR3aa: CASSLSSGAEAFF
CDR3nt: TGTGCCAGCAGTTTATCGAGCGGGGCTGAAGCTTTCTTT

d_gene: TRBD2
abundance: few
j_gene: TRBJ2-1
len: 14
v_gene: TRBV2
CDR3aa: CASSALAGGNEQFF
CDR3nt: TGTGCCAGCAGTGCACTAGCGGGAGGGAATGAGCAGTTCTTC

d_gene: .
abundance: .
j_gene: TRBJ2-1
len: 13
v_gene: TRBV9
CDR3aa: CASSVGGREEQFF
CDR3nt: TGTGCCAGCAGCGTAGGAGGCCGCGAGGAGCAGTTCTTC

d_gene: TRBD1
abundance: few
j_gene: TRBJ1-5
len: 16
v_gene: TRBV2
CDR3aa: CASSARTGYFNQPQHF
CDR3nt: TGTGCCAGCAGTGCCCGGACAGGCTATTTCAATCAGCCCCAGCATTTT

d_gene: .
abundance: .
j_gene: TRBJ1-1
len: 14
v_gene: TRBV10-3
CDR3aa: CAISADSLNTEAFF
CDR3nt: TGTGCCATCAGCGCGGACAGTTTGAACACTGAAGCTTTCTTT

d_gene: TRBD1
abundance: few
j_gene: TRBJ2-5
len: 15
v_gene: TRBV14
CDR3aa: CASSRRTGEVETQYF
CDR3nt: TGTGCCAGCAGCCGAAGGACAGGGGAGGTAGAGACCCAGTACTTC

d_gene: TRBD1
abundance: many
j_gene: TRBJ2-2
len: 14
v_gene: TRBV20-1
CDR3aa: CSAPDRAGTGELFF
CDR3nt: TGCAGTGCTCCGGACAGGGCTGGCACCGGGGAGCTGTTTTTT

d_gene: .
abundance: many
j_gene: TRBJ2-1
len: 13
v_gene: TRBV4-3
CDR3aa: CASSQGSDNEQFF
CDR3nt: TGCGCCAGCAGCCAAGGGTCTGACAATGAGCAGTTCTTC

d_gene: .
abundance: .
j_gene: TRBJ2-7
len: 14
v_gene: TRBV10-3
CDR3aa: CAISEPQAPYEQYF
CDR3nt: TGTGCCATCAGTGAGCCACAGGCCCCCTACGAGCAGTACTTC

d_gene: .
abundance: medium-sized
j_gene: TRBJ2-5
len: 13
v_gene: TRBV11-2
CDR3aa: CASSPRDTSTQYF
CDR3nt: TGTGCCAGCAGCCCACGGGACACCTCGACCCAGTACTTC

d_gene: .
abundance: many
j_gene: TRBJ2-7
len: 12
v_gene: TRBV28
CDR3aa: CASSLRNYEQYF
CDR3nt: TGTGCCAGCAGTTTGCGGAACTACGAGCAGTACTTC

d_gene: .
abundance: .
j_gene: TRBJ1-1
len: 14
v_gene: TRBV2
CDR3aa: CASSPRIWDTEAFF
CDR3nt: TGTGCCAGCAGTCCCAGGATCTGGGACACTGAAGCTTTCTTT

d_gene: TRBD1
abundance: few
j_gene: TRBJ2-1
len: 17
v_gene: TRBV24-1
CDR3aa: CATSDPTGGSPHNEQFF
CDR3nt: TGTGCCACCAGTGACCCAACAGGGGGAAGCCCCCACAATGAGCAGTTCTTC

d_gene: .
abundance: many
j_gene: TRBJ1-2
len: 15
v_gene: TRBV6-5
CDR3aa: CASSYSTASGYGYTF
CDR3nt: TGTGCCAGCAGTTACTCTACAGCCAGCGGCTATGGCTACACCTTC

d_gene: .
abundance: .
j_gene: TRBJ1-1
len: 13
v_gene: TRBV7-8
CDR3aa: CASSPPTSLEAFF
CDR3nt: TGTGCCAGCAGCCCACCGACGAGCTTAGAAGCTTTCTTT

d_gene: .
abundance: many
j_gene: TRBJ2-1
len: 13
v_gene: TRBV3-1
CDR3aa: CASSQNLGNEQFF
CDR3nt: TGTGCCAGCAGCCAAAACCTGGGGAATGAGCAGTTCTTC

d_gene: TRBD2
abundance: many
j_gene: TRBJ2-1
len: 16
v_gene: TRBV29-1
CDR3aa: CSVLLLTSGTVNEQFF
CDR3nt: TGCAGCGTCCTGCTCCTTACTAGCGGGACTGTGAATGAGCAGTTCTTC

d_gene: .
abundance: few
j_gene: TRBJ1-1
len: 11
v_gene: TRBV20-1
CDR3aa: CSASKYTEAFF
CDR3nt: TGCAGTGCTAGTAAATACACTGAAGCTTTCTTT

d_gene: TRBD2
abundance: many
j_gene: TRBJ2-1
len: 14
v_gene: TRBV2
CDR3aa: CASSGLAGGGEQFF
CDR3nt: TGTGCCAGCAGCGGACTAGCGGGAGGGGGTGAGCAGTTCTTC

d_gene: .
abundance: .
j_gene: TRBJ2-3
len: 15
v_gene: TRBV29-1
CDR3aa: CSVETSTAFPDTQYF
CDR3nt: TGCAGCGTTGAAACGAGCACCGCGTTTCCAGATACGCAGTATTTT

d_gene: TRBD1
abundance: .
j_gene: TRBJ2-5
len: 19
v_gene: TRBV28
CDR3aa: CASLRFTATGTGREETQYF
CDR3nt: TGTGCCAGTCTCCGCTTCACGGCGACCGGGACAGGGAGAGAAGAGACCCAGTACTTC

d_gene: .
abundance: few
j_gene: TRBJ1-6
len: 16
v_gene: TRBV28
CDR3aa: CASSWGVIRENSPLHF
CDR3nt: TGTGCCAGCAGTTGGGGGGTTATTAGGGAAAATTCACCCCTCCACTTT

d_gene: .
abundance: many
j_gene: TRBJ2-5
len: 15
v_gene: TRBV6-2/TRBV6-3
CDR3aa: CASTFWLGAKETQYF
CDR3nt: TGTGCCAGCACGTTTTGGCTCGGGGCGAAAGAGACCCAGTACTTC

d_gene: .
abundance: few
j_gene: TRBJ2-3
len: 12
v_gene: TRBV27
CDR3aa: CASRTLTDTQYF
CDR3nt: TGTGCCAGCAGAACCCTTACAGATACGCAGTATTTT

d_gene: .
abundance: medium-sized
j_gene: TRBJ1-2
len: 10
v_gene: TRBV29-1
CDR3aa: CSVETGGYTF
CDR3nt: TGCAGCGTTGAGACAGGAGGCTACACCTTC

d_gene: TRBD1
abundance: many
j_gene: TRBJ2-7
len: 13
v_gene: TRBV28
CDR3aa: CASSSDRVYEQYF
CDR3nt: TGTGCCAGCAGTTCGGACAGGGTCTACGAGCAGTACTTC

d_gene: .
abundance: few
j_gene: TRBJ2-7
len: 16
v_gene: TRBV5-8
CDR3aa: CASSLKPRDATYEQYF
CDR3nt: TGTGCCAGCAGCTTGAAACCCCGGGACGCCACCTACGAGCAGTACTTC

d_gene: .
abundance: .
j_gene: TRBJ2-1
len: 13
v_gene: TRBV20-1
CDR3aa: CSARYRSRDEQFF
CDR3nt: TGCAGTGCTAGGTACAGAAGTCGGGATGAGCAGTTCTTC

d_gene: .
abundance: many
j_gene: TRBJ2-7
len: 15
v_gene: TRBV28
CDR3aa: CASSEPQGQAYEQYF
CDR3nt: TGTGCCAGCAGTGAACCCCAGGGACAAGCCTACGAGCAGTACTTC

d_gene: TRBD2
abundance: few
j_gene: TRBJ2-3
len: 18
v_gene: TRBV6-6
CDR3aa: CASSYGGGGRYRIDTQYF
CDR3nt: TGTGCCAGCAGTTACGGGGGAGGCGGGAGGTATCGGATAGATACGCAGTATTTT

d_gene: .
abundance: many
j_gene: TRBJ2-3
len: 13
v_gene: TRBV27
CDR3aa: CASSLGEVDTQYF
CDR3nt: TGTGCCAGCAGTTTAGGGGAAGTAGATACGCAGTATTTT

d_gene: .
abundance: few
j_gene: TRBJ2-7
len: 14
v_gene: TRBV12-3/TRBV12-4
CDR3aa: CASSAAGQFYEQYF
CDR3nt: TGTGCCAGCAGCGCTGCGGGACAGTTCTACGAGCAGTACTTC

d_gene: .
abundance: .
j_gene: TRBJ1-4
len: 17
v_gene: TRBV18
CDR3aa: CASSRSGLSATNEKLFF
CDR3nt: TGTGCCAGCTCCCGGTCCGGCCTCTCTGCAACTAATGAAAAACTGTTTTTT

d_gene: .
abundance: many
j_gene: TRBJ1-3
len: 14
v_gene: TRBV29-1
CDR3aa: CSVVTGDSGNTIYF
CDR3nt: TGCAGCGTTGTAACAGGAGACTCTGGAAACACCATATATTTT

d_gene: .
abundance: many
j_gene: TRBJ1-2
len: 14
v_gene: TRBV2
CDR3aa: CASSEGVGNYGYTF
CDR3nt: TGTGCCAGCAGTGAAGGGGTAGGGAACTATGGCTACACCTTC

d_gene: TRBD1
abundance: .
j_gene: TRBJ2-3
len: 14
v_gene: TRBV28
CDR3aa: CASSRGTGDHTQYF
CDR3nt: TGTGCCAGCAGTCGTGGGACAGGGGACCATACGCAGTATTTT

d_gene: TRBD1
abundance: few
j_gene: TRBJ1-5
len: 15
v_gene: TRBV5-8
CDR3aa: CASSIGQGAFQPQHF
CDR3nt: TGTGCCAGCAGCATAGGACAGGGGGCATTTCAGCCCCAGCATTTT

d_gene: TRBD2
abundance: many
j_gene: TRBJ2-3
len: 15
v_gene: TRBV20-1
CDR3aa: CSATIAGGRADTQYF
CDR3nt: TGCAGTGCTACAATAGCGGGGGGACGGGCAGATACGCAGTATTTT

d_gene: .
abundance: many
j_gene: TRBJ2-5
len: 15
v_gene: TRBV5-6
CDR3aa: CASSSEIRYQETQYF
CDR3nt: TGTGCCAGCAGCTCGGAGATTCGGTACCAAGAGACCCAGTACTTC

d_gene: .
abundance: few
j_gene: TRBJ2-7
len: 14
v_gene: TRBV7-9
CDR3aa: CASSFQARSYEQYF
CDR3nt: TGTGCCAGCAGCTTCCAGGCCCGCTCCTACGAGCAGTACTTC

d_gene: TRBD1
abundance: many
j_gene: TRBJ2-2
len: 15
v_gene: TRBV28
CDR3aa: CASSLKTGGTGELFF
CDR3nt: TGTGCCAGCAGTTTAAAGACAGGGGGAACCGGGGAGCTGTTTTTT

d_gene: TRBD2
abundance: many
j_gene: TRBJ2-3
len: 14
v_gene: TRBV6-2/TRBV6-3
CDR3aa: CASRGTSVTDTQYF
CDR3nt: TGTGCCAGCAGAGGGACTAGCGTCACAGATACGCAGTATTTT

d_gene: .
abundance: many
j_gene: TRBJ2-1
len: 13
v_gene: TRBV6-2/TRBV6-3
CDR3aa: CASSSLWGAEQFF
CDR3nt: TGTGCCAGCAGCTCCCTTTGGGGGGCTGAGCAGTTCTTC